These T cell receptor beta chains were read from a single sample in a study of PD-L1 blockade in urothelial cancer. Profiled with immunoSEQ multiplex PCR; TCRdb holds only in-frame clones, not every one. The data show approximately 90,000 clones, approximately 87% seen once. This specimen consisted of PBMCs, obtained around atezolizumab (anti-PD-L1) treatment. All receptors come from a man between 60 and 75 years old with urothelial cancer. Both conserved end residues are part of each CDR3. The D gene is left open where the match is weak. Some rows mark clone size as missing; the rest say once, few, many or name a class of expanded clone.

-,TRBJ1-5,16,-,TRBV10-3,CAISDNEQGSGQPQHF,TGTGCCATCAGTGACAACGAACAGGGTTCTGGACAGCCCCAGCATTTT
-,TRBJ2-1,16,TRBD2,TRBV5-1,CASSLVSSGGFNEQFF,TGCGCCAGCAGCTTGGTATCTAGCGGGGGGTTCAATGAGCAGTTCTTC
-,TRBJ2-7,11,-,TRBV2,CASSEWAPRHF,TGTGCCAGCAGTGAGTGGGCCCCCCGGCACTTC
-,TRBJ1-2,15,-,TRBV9,CASSVGADANYGYTF,TGTGCCAGCAGCGTAGGGGCAGACGCTAACTATGGCTACACCTTC
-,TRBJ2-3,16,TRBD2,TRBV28,CASSPLAGGPTGTQYF,TGTGCCAGCAGTCCCCTAGCGGGAGGGCCCACGGGTACGCAGTATTTT
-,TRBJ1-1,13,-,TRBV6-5,CASNPYGRTEAFF,TGTGCCAGCAACCCTTACGGGAGGACTGAAGCTTTCTTT
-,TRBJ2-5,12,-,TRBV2,CASRLLVETQYF,TGTGCCAGCAGGTTACTGGTGGAGACCCAGTACTTC
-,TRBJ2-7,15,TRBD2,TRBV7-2,CASTPPGAGGREQYF,TGTGCCAGCACCCCGCCGGGAGCGGGAGGAAGGGAGCAGTACTTC
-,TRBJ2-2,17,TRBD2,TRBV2,CASTNIRTSGRTGELFF,TGTGCCAGCACCAATATTCGGACTAGCGGTAGAACCGGGGAGCTGTTTTTT
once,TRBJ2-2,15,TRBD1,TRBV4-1,CASSQLTGVTGELFF,TGCGCCAGCAGCCAATTGACAGGGGTCACCGGGGAGCTGTTTTTT
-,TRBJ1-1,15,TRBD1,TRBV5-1,CASGVAGGWISEAFF,TGCGCCAGCGGTGTGGCAGGGGGTTGGATTTCTGAAGCTTTCTTT
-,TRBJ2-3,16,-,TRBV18,CASSRNLADSTDTQYF,TGTGCCAGCTCCCGAAACCTAGCTGACAGCACAGATACGCAGTATTTT
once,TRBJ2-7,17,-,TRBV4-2,CASSQDLARDIAYEQYF,TGTGCCAGCAGCCAAGATCTTGCGCGGGATATCGCCTACGAGCAGTACTTC
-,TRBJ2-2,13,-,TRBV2,CASITGRTGELFF,TGTGCCAGCATAACAGGGCGAACCGGGGAGCTGTTTTTT
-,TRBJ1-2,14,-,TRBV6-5,CASSYSDRTYGYTF,TGTGCCAGCAGTTACTCCGACAGGACATATGGCTACACCTTC
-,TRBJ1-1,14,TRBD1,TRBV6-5,CASSSQGEGTEAFF,TGTGCCAGCAGTTCACAGGGGGAGGGCACTGAAGCTTTCTTT
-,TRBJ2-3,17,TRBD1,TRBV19,CASSLGTGGLRADTQYF,TGTGCCAGTAGTCTTGGGACAGGGGGTTTGCGAGCAGATACGCAGTATTTT
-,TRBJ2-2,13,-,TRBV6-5,CASSYSAPGELFF,TGTGCCAGCAGTTACTCGGCTCCCGGGGAGCTGTTTTTT
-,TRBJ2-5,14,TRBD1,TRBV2,CASSPRTGGETQYF,TGTGCCAGCAGTCCTAGGACAGGCGGAGAGACCCAGTACTTC
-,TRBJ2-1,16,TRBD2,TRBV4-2,CASSQGTSGTYNEQFF,TGTGCCAGCAGCCAAGGGACTAGCGGGACCTACAATGAGCAGTTCTTC
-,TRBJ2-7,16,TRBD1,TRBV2,CASRERGTGGSYEQYF,TGTGCCAGCAGGGAACGTGGGACAGGGGGTTCCTACGAGCAGTACTTC
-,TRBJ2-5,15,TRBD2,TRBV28,CASSLASGRFETQYF,TGTGCCAGCAGTTTGGCTAGCGGGAGGTTTGAGACCCAGTACTTC
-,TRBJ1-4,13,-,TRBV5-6,CASSFAGIEKLFF,TGTGCCAGCAGCTTTGCAGGGATCGAAAAACTGTTTTTT
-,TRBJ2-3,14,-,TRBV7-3,CASSPDSITDTQYF,TGTGCCAGCAGCCCGGACTCAATCACAGATACGCAGTATTTT
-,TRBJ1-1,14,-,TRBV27,CASSFQSGIPEAFF,TGTGCCAGCAGTTTCCAGTCAGGGATCCCTGAAGCTTTCTTT
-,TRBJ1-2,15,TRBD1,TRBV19,CASSIARDRDYGYTF,TGTGCCAGTAGTATAGCCCGGGACAGGGACTATGGCTACACCTTC
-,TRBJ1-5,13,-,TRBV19,CATRNSYGQPQHF,TGTGCCACCCGAAATTCCTACGGTCAGCCCCAGCATTTT
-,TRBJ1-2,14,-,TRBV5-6,CASSPPDRNYGYTF,TGTGCCAGCAGCCCCCCCGACAGAAACTATGGCTACACCTTC
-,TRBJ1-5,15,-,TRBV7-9,CASSKQGWINQPQHF,TGTGCCAGCAGCAAACAGGGCTGGATTAATCAGCCCCAGCATTTT
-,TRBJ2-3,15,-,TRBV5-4,CASSHRDGQRNTQYF,TGTGCCAGCAGCCACCGGGACGGACAGAGGAATACGCAGTATTTT
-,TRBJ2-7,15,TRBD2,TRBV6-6,CASRTGTGGGYEQYF,TGTGCCAGCAGGACGGGAACGGGAGGCGGCTACGAGCAGTACTTC
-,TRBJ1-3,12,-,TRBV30,CAWDPQANTIYF,TGTGCCTGGGACCCACAAGCGAACACCATATATTTT
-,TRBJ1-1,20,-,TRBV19,CASSHTTPQEIDRKNTEAFF,TGTGCCAGTAGTCACACCACCCCACAGGAAATAGACAGAAAGAACACTGAAGCTTTCTTT
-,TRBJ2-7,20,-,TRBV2,CASRMIWDSRRSNTGDEQYF,TGTGCCAGCAGGATGATTTGGGACTCTCGAAGGAGTAACACGGGGGACGAGCAGTACTTC
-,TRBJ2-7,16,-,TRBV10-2,CASSETTGRRSYEQYF,TGCGCCAGCAGTGAGACTACAGGCCGGCGGTCCTACGAGCAGTACTTC
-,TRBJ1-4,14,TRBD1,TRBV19,CASARPGQDEKLFF,TGTGCCAGTGCCCGCCCGGGACAGGACGAAAAACTGTTTTTT
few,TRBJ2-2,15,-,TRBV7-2,CASIPGLPNTGELFF,TGTGCCAGCATCCCGGGACTCCCGAACACCGGGGAGCTGTTTTTT
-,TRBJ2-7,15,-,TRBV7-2,CASRTEGGRGEEQYF,TGTGCCAGCAGAACCGAGGGAGGTCGAGGGGAGGAGCAGTACTTC
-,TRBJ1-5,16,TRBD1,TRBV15,CATSRDPDRRHQPQHF,TGTGCCACCAGCAGAGATCCGGACAGGCGCCATCAGCCCCAGCATTTT
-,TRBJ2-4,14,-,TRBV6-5,CASRDTGTENIQYF,TGTGCCAGCAGAGATACAGGGACGGAGAACATTCAGTACTTC